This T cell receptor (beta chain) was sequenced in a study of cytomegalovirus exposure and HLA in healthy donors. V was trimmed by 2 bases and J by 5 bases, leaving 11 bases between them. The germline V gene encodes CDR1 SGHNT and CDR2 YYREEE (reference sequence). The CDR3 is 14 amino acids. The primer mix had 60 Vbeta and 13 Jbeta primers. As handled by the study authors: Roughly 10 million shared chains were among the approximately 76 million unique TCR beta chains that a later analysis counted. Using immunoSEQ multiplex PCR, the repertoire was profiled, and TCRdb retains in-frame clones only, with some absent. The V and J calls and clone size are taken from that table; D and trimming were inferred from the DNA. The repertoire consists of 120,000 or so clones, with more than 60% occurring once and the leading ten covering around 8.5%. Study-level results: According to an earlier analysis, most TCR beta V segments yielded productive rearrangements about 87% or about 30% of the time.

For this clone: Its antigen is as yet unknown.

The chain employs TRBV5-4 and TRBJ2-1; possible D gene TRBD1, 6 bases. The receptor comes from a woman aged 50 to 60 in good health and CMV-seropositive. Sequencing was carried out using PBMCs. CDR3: CASSFGGENNEQFF. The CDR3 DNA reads TGTGCCAGCAGCTTTGGGGGCGAAAACAATGAGCAGTTCTTC.